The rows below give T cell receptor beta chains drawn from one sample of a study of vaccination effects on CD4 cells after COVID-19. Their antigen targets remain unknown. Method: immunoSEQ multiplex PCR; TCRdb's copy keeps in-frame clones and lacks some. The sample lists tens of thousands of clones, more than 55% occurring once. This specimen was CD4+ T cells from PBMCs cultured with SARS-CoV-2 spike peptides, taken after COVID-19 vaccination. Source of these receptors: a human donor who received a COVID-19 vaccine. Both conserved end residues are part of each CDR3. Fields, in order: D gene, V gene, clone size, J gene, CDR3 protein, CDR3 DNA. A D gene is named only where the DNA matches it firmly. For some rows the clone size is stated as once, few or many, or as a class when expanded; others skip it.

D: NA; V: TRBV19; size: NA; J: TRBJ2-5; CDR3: CASSKKETQYF; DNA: TGTGCCAGTAGCAAGAAAGAGACCCAGTACTTC
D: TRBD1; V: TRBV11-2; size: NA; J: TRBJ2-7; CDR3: CASSGLSLTGSYEQYF; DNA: TGTGCCAGCAGCGGTCTTTCGCTGACAGGGTCCTACGAGCAGTACTTC
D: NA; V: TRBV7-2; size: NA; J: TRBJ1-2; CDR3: CASSLMRQNYGYTF; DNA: TGTGCCAGCAGCTTAATGAGACAGAACTATGGCTACACCTTC
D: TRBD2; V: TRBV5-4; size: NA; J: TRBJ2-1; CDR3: CASSLVLTTSGAHNEQFF; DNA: TGTGCCAGCAGCTTGGTACTAACGACTAGCGGGGCCCACAATGAGCAGTTCTTC
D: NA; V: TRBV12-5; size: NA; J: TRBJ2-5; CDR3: CASTTGDGTQYF; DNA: TGTGCTAGTACGACGGGGGATGGGACCCAGTACTTC
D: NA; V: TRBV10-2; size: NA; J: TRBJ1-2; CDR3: CASSANSFYGYTF; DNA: TGCGCCAGCAGTGCTAACTCTTTCTATGGCTACACCTTC
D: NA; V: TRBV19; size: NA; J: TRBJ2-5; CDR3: CASSFANQETQYF; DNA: TGTGCCAGTAGCTTCGCGAACCAAGAGACCCAGTACTTC
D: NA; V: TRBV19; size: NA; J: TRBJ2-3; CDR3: CASSRQTDTQYF; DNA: TGTGCCAGTAGTCGACAGACAGATACGCAGTATTTT
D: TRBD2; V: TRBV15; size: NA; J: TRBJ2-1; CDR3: CATSRAPSGPEQFF; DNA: TGTGCCACCAGCAGAGCACCTAGCGGGCCAGAGCAGTTCTTC
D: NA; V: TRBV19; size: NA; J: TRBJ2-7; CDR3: CASSSRSPTRQYF; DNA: TGTGCCAGTAGCAGCAGGTCTCCTACGAGGCAGTACTTC
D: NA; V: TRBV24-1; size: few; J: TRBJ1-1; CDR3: CATSDSSGDRTEAFF; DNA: TGTGCCACCAGTGATTCCTCAGGGGATAGGACTGAAGCTTTCTTT
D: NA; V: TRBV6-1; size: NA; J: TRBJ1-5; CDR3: CASSETSGNNQPQHF; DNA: TGTGCCAGCAGTGAAACCAGCGGAAACAATCAGCCCCAGCATTTT
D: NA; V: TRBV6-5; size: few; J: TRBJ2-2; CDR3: CASNRAGATGELFF; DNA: TGTGCCAGCAATAGGGCAGGGGCGACCGGGGAGCTGTTTTTT
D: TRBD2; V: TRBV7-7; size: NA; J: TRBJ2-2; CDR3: CASSPLRGGAGELFF; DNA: TGTGCCAGCAGCCCCCTGCGGGGAGGGGCCGGGGAGCTGTTTTTT
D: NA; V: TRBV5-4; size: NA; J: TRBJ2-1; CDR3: CASSLGLSSYNEQFF; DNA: TGTGCCAGCAGCTTGGGTCTGAGCTCCTACAATGAGCAGTTCTTC
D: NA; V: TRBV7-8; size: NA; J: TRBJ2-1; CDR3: CASSLNRDWDDNEQFF; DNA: TGTGCCAGCAGCTTAAACCGGGACTGGGATGACAATGAGCAGTTCTTC
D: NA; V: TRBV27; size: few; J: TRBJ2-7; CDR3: CASSFIEKSYEQYF; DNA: TGTGCCAGCAGTTTCATAGAGAAGTCCTACGAGCAGTACTTC
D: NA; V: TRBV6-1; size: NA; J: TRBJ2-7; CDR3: CASSDPGYEQYF; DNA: TGTGCCAGCAGTGATCCAGGTTACGAGCAGTACTTC
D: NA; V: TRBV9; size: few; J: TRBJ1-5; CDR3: CASSVGTKLNQPQHF; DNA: TGTGCCAGCAGCGTCGGGACAAAACTCAATCAGCCCCAGCATTTT
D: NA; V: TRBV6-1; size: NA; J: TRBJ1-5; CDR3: CASSESSRSQGYQPQHF; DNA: TGTGCCAGCAGTGAATCATCCCGCAGCCAGGGGTATCAGCCCCAGCATTTT
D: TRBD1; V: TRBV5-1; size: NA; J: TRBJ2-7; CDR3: CASSTRTGNEQYF; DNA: TGCGCCAGCAGCACCAGGACAGGAAACGAGCAGTACTTC
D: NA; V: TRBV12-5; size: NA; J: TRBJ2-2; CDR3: CASGWNLLVGAGELFF; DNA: TGTGCTAGTGGTTGGAACCTTCTGGTGGGGGCCGGGGAGCTGTTTTTT
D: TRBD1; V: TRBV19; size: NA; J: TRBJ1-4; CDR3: CASSTTGTNEKLFF; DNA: TGTGCCAGTAGTACGACAGGGACTAATGAAAAACTGTTTTTT
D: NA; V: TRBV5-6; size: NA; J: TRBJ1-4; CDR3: CASSFFDSNEKLFF; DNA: TGTGCCAGCAGCTTCTTTGACAGTAATGAAAAACTGTTTTTT
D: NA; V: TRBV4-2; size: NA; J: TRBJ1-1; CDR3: CASSQDAGALMNTEAFF; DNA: TGTGCCAGCAGCCAAGATGCAGGGGCCTTAATGAACACTGAAGCTTTCTTT
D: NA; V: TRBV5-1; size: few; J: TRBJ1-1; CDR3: CASSVRGSLNTEAFF; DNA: TGCGCCAGCAGCGTTAGGGGTTCCTTGAACACTGAAGCTTTCTTT
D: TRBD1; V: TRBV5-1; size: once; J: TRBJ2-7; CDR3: CAPAQGAHEQYF; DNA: TGCGCCCCCGCGCAGGGGGCCCACGAGCAGTACTTC
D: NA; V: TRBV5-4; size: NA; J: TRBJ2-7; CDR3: CASSKQGYEQYF; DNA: TGTGCCAGCAGCAAACAGGGCTACGAGCAGTACTTC
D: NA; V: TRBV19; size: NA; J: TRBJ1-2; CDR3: CASSGTGAPLGYGYTF; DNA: TGTGCCAGTAGTGGTACGGGGGCCCCTTTAGGCTATGGCTACACCTTC
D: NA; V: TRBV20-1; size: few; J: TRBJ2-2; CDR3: CSASGTGELFF; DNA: TGCAGTGCTAGTGGCACCGGGGAGCTGTTTTTT
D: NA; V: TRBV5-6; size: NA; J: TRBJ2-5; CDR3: CASSPGLQETQYF; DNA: TGTGCCAGCAGCCCAGGACTCCAAGAGACCCAGTACTTC
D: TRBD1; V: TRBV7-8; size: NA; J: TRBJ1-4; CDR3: CASTSGQGGNNEKLFF; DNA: TGTGCCAGCACCTCCGGACAGGGGGGGAATAATGAAAAACTGTTTTTT
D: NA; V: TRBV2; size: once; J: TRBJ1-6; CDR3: CASSERGGNSPLHF; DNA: TGTGCCAGCAGTGAAAGGGGGGGTAATTCACCCCTCCACTTT
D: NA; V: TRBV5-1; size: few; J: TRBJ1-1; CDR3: CASSTGPGGGTEAFF; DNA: TGCGCCAGCAGCACGGGACCGGGTGGAGGGACTGAAGCTTTCTTT
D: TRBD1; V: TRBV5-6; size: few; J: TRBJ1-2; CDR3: CASSGQGGSYGYTF; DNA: TGTGCCAGCAGCGGACAGGGGGGGAGCTATGGCTACACCTTC
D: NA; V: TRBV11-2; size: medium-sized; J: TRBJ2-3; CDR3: CASSLDKGNTQYF; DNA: TGTGCCAGCAGCTTAGACAAGGGGAATACGCAGTATTTT
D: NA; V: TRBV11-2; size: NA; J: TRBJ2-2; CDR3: CASSLDRHGELFF; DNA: TGTGCCAGCAGCTTAGATCGTCACGGGGAGCTGTTTTTT
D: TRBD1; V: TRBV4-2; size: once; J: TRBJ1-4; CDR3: CASSQDWGQGNEKLFF; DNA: TGTGCCAGCAGCCAAGATTGGGGACAGGGGAATGAAAAACTGTTTTTT
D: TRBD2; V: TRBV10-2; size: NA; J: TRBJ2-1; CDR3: CASREGLFLGSSYNEQFF; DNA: TGCGCCAGCAGGGAGGGACTATTCCTAGGGTCCTCCTACAATGAGCAGTTCTTC
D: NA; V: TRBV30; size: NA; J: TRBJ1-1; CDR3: CAWSRTEAFF; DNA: TGTGCCTGGAGCAGGACTGAAGCTTTCTTT
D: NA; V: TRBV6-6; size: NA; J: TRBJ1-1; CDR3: CATRWGRDTEAFF; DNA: TGTGCCACCAGGTGGGGCAGAGACACTGAAGCTTTCTTT
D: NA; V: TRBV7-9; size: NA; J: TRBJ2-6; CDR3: CASSLGGSRWGNVLTF; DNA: TGTGCCAGCAGCTTAGGAGGCTCTAGATGGGGAAACGTCCTGACTTTC
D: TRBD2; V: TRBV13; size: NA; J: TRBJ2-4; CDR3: CASSPRLAGGLAKNIQYF; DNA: TGTGCCAGCAGCCCAAGACTAGCGGGAGGGCTAGCCAAAAACATTCAGTACTTC
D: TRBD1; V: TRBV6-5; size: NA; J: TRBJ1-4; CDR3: CASSLTGTTNEKLFF; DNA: TGTGCCAGCAGTTTGACAGGGACAACTAATGAAAAACTGTTTTTT
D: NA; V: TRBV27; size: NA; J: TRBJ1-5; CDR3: CASSFTLGPSGNQPQHF; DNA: TGTGCCAGCAGTTTTACTCTGGGTCCATCTGGCAATCAGCCCCAGCATTTT
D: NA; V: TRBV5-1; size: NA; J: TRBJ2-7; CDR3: CASSLAVDSSYEQYF; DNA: TGCGCCAGCAGCTTGGCCGTTGACAGTTCCTACGAGCAGTACTTC
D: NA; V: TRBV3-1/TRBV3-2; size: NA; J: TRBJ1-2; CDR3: CASSQQGRVESGYTF; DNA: TGTGCCAGCAGCCAACAGGGTCGAGTGGAGAGTGGCTACACCTTC
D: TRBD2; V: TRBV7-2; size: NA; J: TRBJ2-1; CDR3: CASSLAGLAGSSYNEQFF; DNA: TGTGCCAGCAGCTTAGCGGGACTAGCGGGCTCATCCTACAATGAGCAGTTCTTC
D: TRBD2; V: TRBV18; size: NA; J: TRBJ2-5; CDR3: CASSLVSGRAGETQYF; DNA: TGTGCCAGCTCACTCGTCAGTGGGAGGGCCGGAGAGACCCAGTACTTC
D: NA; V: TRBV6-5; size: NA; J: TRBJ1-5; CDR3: CASSYSIAENQPQHF; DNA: TGTGCCAGCAGTTACTCGATCGCGGAGAATCAGCCCCAGCATTTT
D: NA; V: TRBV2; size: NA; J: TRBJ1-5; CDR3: CASSELQGRQPQHF; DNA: TGTGCCAGCAGTGAATTACAGGGTCGTCAGCCCCAGCATTTT
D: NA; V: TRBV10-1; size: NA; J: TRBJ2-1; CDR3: CASSVSRNTNEQFF; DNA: TGCGCCAGCAGTGTCAGCAGAAATACCAATGAGCAGTTCTTC
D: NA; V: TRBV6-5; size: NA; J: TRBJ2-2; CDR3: CASTQRGELFF; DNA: TGTGCCAGCACCCAGAGAGGGGAGCTGTTTTTT